The 27 T cell receptor beta chains below were found in one sample sequenced in a study of blood T cell repertoires in COVID-19. Produced via immunoSEQ multiplex PCR; TCRdb's table is partial and in-frame only. The profile covers some 430,000 clones, with about nine tenths appearing a single time and approximately 0.65% taken by the ten largest. Input material: PBMCs or T cells enriched from blood (not recorded which). The source is a man aged 18 to 30 who had recovered from COVID-19.

V usage is TRBV10-3 and J usage is TRBJ2-3, with 12 bases matching TRBD2. Germline V gene sequence: CDR1 ENHRY, CDR2 SYGVKD. CDR3 length: 14 amino acids. J gave up 5 bases and V 6 bases, and 3 bases lay outside the gene matches. This CDR3 is CAIRTSGSIDTQYF. Written as DNA, the CDR3 is TGTGCCATCAGGACTAGCGGGAGTATAGATACGCAGTATTTT.

The V and J genes are TRBV4-2 and TRBJ1-2, with D perhaps matching TRBD1 (5 bases). The V end lost 3 bases, the J end lost 0 bases, and 11 bases lay between the germline ends. The CDR3 loop spans 15 amino acids. Germline V CDR1 and CDR2: LGHNA, YNFKEQ. CDR3 residues: CASSHDSTSNYGYTF. DNA of the CDR3: TGTGCCAGCAGCCACGACAGCACTTCTAACTATGGCTACACCTTC.

V gene TRBV7-9 combines with J gene TRBJ1-2; D might be TRBD1 (6 bases). V lost 4 bases and J 3 bases, leaving 15 bases between the germline ends. From germline, CDR1 is SEHNR and CDR2 FQNEAQ (reference sequence). The CDR3 consists of 15 residues. In DNA form, the CDR3 reads TGTGCCAGCAGCTCGGCCACAGGGACGGACTATGGCTACACCTTC. Protein: CASSSATGTDYGYTF.

J is TRBJ2-7 and V is TRBV27; D may be TRBD2 (6 bases). The V end lost 8 bases, the J end lost 6 bases, and 26 bases lay between the germline ends. The length of the CDR3 is 16 residues. Germline CDR1 and CDR2: MNHEY and SMNVEV (reference sequence). The CDR3 spells CASWGRRGRFDGEQYF. The CDR3 nucleotides are TGTGCCAGCTGGGGTCGGCGGGGACGATTTGATGGCGAGCAGTACTTC.

The chain has TRBV11-2 and TRBJ1-5, with TRBD1 matching over 10 bases. The CDR3 length is 14 residues. Germline CDR1 SGHAT, CDR2 FQNNGV. J gave up 5 bases and V 5 bases, and 3 bases lay outside the gene matches. As DNA, the CDR3 is TGTGCCAGCAGCCTGGGACAGGGGTATCAGCCCCAGCATTTT. This gives the protein CASSLGQGYQPQHF.

The chain employs TRBV7-2 and TRBJ2-1, with a tentative D call TRBD1 (6 bases). The CDR3 is 16 amino acids. Trimming stripped 1 base from V and 3 bases from J, with 13 bases between. Germline CDR1 is SGHTA and CDR2 is FQGNSA. CDR3 residues: CASSLDIRGHYNEQFF. The CDR3 nucleotides read TGTGCCAGCAGCTTAGATATCAGGGGCCACTACAATGAGCAGTTCTTC.

The chain has TRBV19 and TRBJ1-5; the match to TRBD1 covers 7 bases. The trim removed 1 base at V and 3 bases at J, leaving 3 bases unmatched. This CDR3 has 15 amino acids. Germline V gene data show CDR1 as LNHDA and CDR2 as SQIVND (reference sequence). DNA for the CDR3: TGTGCCAGTAGTATAGGGGGACAGCTCAATCAGCCCCAGCATTTT. This gives the protein CASSIGGQLNQPQHF.

The chain combines TRBV28 with TRBJ2-7, with 13 bases matching TRBD2. The junction had 3 bases not matched to a gene; V was cut back by 6 bases and J by 4 bases. There are 14 residues in the CDR3. Per germline, CDR1 MDHEN and CDR2 SYDVKM. CDR3 coding DNA: TGTGCCAGCAGACTGACTAGCGGGGGGTACGAGCAGTACTTC. Protein sequence: CASRLTSGGYEQYF.

This clone was recorded a few times. The chain links TRBV6-1 to TRBJ1-4; no reliable D call. CDR1 MNHNS and CDR2 SASEGT come from the germline V gene. There are 20 residues in the CDR3. Trimming stripped 0 bases from V and 4 bases from J, with 24 bases between. CDR3 sequence: CASSEAEPTVVTDYNEKLFF. As DNA, the CDR3 is TGTGCCAGCAGTGAAGCGGAACCTACGGTGGTCACGGACTATAATGAAAAACTGTTTTTT.

The V gene is TRBV5-1, the J gene TRBJ2-7; D gene uncertain. The V and J ends lost 0 bases and 5 bases respectively, with 12 bases between them. The V gene's germline CDR1 is SGHRS and CDR2 YFSETQ. The CDR3 consists of 14 residues. CDR3 bases: TGCGCCAGCAGCTTGGATCTCCGGGTCGACGAGCAGTACTTC. The encoded protein is CASSLDLRVDEQYF.

The chain uses TRBV2 and TRBJ2-1; 9 bases are shared with TRBD1. The CDR3 is made up of 19 amino acids. CDR1 is SNHLY and CDR2 is FYNNEI in the germline V gene. V dropped 3 bases and J dropped 1; count of bases not matched to a gene: 13. In DNA, the CDR3 is TGTGCCAGCAGTGATCTCGGTTCGGGGACAGGGAAATCCTACAATGAGCAGTTCTTC. It yields the protein CASSDLGSGTGKSYNEQFF.

The chain couples TRBV2 to TRBJ1-1, with 7 bases lining up with TRBD1. CDR1 is SNHLY and CDR2 is FYNNEI in the germline V gene. CDR3 length equals 14 residues. V gave up 5 bases and J gave up 5 bases; unmatched junction bases: 8. CDR3 sequence: CASSSGYRGTEAFF. For the CDR3, the DNA is TGTGCCAGCAGTTCGGGCTACAGGGGAACTGAAGCTTTCTTT.

CDR3 sequence reads: CASSVPIGRANYGYTF. In DNA, the CDR3 is TGTGCCAGCAGCGTACCCATCGGGAGAGCTAACTATGGCTACACCTTC. This chain links TRBV9 with TRBJ1-2; no reliable D call. The CDR3 totals 16 residues. The germline V gene encodes CDR1 SGDLS and CDR2 YYNGEE. The V end lost 1 base, the J end lost 0 bases, and 13 bases lay between the germline ends.

The genes are TRBV2 and TRBJ2-7; TRBD1 matches at 7 bases. The CDR3 covers 13 residues. With 10 bases clipped from V and 0 bases from J, the junction kept 6 bases outside the gene matches. Germline CDR1 SNHLY, CDR2 FYNNEI. The CDR3 loop reads CAIPGQSSYEQYF. Here the CDR3 DNA reads TGTGCCATCCCGGGACAGAGCTCCTACGAGCAGTACTTC. The whole variable domain, remainder taken from reference TRBV2 and TRBJ2-7, is EPEVTQTPSHQVTQMGQEVILRCVPISNHLYFYWYRQILGQKVEFLVSFYNNEISEKSEIFDDQFSVERPDGSNFTLKIRSTKLEDSAMYFCAIPGQSSYEQYFGPGTRLTVT.

This clone showed up just a few times. V usage is TRBV14 and J usage is TRBJ1-3; D might be TRBD1 (5 bases). The CDR3 consists of 16 residues. Germline CDR1 and CDR2: SGHDN and FVKESK. With 0 bases removed from V and 4 bases from J, the gap between germline ends came to 13 bases. The DNA of the CDR3 is TGTGCCAGCAGCCAAGATTTTCGGGGGAAAGGAAACACCATATATTTT. Its protein product is CASSQDFRGKGNTIYF.

The chain carries TRBV6-1 and TRBJ1-3, with 8 bases identical to TRBD1. The CDR3 has 16 amino acids. CDR1 and CDR2 from the germline V gene are MNHNS and SASEGT. V was pared by 2 bases and J by 0 bases, with 3 bases of the junction left unmatched. The CDR3 spells CASSERDRTSGNTIYF. The DNA of the CDR3 is TGTGCCAGCAGTGAAAGGGACAGGACCTCTGGAAACACCATATATTTT.

The chain joins TRBV5-4 to TRBJ1-4; TRBD1 is a possible D gene (5 bases). Trimming pared 3 bases from V and 5 bases from J, leaving 11 bases between. The length of the CDR3 is 14 residues. Germline lookup yields CDR1 SGHNT and CDR2 YYREEE (reference sequence). Here the CDR3 reads CASSWGTENEKLFF. CDR3 sequence (DNA): TGTGCCAGCAGCTGGGGGACTGAGAATGAAAAACTGTTTTTT.

V usage is TRBV9 and J usage is TRBJ1-4; 8 bases align to TRBD1. V lost 4 bases to trimming and J lost 7 bases; unmatched junction nucleotides: 9. The CDR3 has 15 residues. Per germline, CDR1 SGDLS and CDR2 YYNGEE. CDR3 region: CASSKDRGYGEKLFF. CDR3 DNA sequence: TGTGCCAGCAGCAAAGACAGGGGCTACGGTGAAAAACTGTTTTTT.

V usage is TRBV27 and J usage is TRBJ1-2; D not resolved. V shed 3 bases and J shed 3 bases, with 8 bases lying between them. Germline V lookup: CDR1 MNHEY, CDR2 SMNVEV (reference sequence). The CDR3 has 13 residues. The CDR3 sequence: CASSFGAYYGYTF. DNA of the CDR3: TGTGCCAGCAGTTTTGGAGCGTACTATGGCTACACCTTC.

V gene TRBV28 combines with J gene TRBJ2-1, with D hard to call. CDR3 length: 15 residues. Germline V gene data show CDR1 as MDHEN and CDR2 as SYDVKM. V was clipped by 5 bases and J by 0 bases, with 11 bases between them. The DNA of the CDR3 is TGTGCCAGCAGTAAGTCGGCTAGCTCCTACAATGAGCAGTTCTTC. It specifies CASSKSASSYNEQFF.

J is TRBJ2-7 and V is TRBV7-8; 8 nucleotides agree with TRBD1. This CDR3 contains 17 residues. Germline V gives CDR1 SGHVS, CDR2 FQNEAQ. V was clipped by 5 bases and J by 6 bases; unmatched bases: 18. The CDR3 loop is CASSIRLTGTGRGEQYF. CDR3 nucleotides: TGTGCCAGCAGCATCAGATTGACCGGGACAGGCCGTGGCGAGCAGTACTTC. The whole variable domain, filled in from reference TRBV7-8 and TRBJ2-7, reads GAGVSQSPRYKVAKRGQDVALRCDPISGHVSLFWYQQALGQGPEFLTYFQNEAQLDKSGLPSDRFFAERPEGSVSTLKIQRTQQEDSAVYLCASSIRLTGTGRGEQYFGPGTRLTVT.

The CDR3 nucleotides read TGTGCCAGCAGACCGACAGGGGGAAATGAGCAGTTCTTC. Protein sequence: CASRPTGGNEQFF. J is TRBJ2-1 and V is TRBV28; TRBD1 aligns across 9 bases. The junction had 4 bases not matched to a gene; V was cut back by 6 bases and J by 7 bases. This CDR3 region has 13 residues. Germline CDR1 and CDR2: MDHEN and SYDVKM.

This chain joins TRBV5-5 and TRBJ1-5; D is undetermined. Trimming shortened V by 0 bases and J by 0 bases, and 7 bases separated the two germline ends. This CDR3 is 15 amino acids long. Germline loops: CDR1 SGHKS, CDR2 YYEKEE (reference sequence). The CDR3 nucleotides are TGTGCCAGCAGCTTGGCCTTCTATAGCAATCAGCCCCAGCATTTT. Its protein product is CASSLAFYSNQPQHF.

V and J are TRBV5-1 and TRBJ1-1; 8 bases are a match to TRBD1. The CDR3 contains 16 residues. Trimming took 3 bases from V and 3 from J; bases not matched to a gene: 10. Germline-derived CDR1 and CDR2 are SGHRS and YFSETQ. CDR3 sequence (DNA): TGCGCCAGCAGCTCATCAGGGGGCGCGGGGGACACTGAAGCTTTCTTT. This gives the protein CASSSSGGAGDTEAFF.

The chain combines TRBV3-1 (or the pseudogene TRBV3-2) with TRBJ1-2; tentative D call: TRBD1 (5 bases). CDR1 and CDR2 from the germline V gene are LGHDT and YNNKEL (reference sequence). Trimming pared 3 bases from V and 6 bases from J, leaving 11 bases between. The length of the CDR3 is 13 residues. The CDR3 DNA sequence: TGTGCCAGCAGCCAGGGGACTCCGGATGGCTACACCTTC. Its translation: CASSQGTPDGYTF.

J is TRBJ2-7 and V is TRBV7-8; 11 nucleotides agree with TRBD2. V lost 1 base to trimming and J lost 2 bases; unmatched junction nucleotides: 10. From germline, CDR1 is SGHVS and CDR2 FQNEAQ. The CDR3 covers 18 residues. The CDR3 is CASSLVSLAGGRTYEQYF. Written as DNA, the CDR3 is TGTGCCAGCAGCTTAGTATCGCTAGCGGGAGGCCGCACCTACGAGCAGTACTTC.

The chain couples TRBV2 to TRBJ1-2; D gene ambiguous. Germline CDR1 SNHLY, CDR2 FYNNEI. V was shortened by 4 bases and J by 4 bases, with 13 bases between the two germline ends. The length of the CDR3 is 14 residues. The CDR3 here is CASSGGRQTYGYTF. The CDR3 nucleotides are TGTGCCAGCAGTGGTGGCAGGCAGACCTATGGCTACACCTTC.